Below, 14 T cell receptor beta chains from the same sample are listed, as sequenced in a study of cytomegalovirus exposure and HLA in healthy donors (dated by TCRdb to 2016 to 2017). The library was generated by the immunoSEQ multiplex PCR assay. For the multiplex PCR, a mixture combining 60 forward primers for TCR Vbeta segments and 13 reverse primers for TCR Jbeta segments was used. The table was pulled from immuneACCESS by TCRdb, which kept in-frame rearrangements only. Such tables lose some clones; where checked, under half of the loss comes from unresolved V genes, and the rest has no known cause. The sample table lists about 170,000 clones, 75% to 85% of them with a count of one. Approximately 1.5% of the sample is taken by the ten largest. Sequenced input: PBMCs. These TCRs come from a woman aged 30 to 39 in good health and CMV-seropositive.

This clone occurred a few times. The chain combines TRBV20-1 with TRBJ1-1; D gene uncertain. The germline V and J ends were trimmed by 6 bases and 6 bases, with 8 bases remaining between them. This CDR3 is built from 10 residues. Germline V lookup: CDR1 DFQATT, CDR2 SNEGSKA (reference sequence). CDR3 region: CSASRPEAFF. The CDR3 nucleotides read TGCAGTGCGTCGAGGCCTGAAGCTTTCTTT.

V gene TRBV28 combines with J gene TRBJ1-2; 9 bases line up with TRBD1. V dropped 5 bases and J dropped 4; count of bases not matched to a gene: 14. The germline V gene has CDR1 MDHEN and CDR2 SYDVKM. The CDR3 loop spans 17 amino acids. CDR3 DNA: TGTGCCAGCAGTCCCCTTAGGGACAGGGTCCAGGTCTATGGCTACACCTTC. This sequence encodes CASSPLRDRVQVYGYTF.

The chain uses TRBV9 and TRBJ1-1; tentative D call: TRBD1 (6 bases). Germline V lookup: CDR1 SGDLS, CDR2 YYNGEE. Deletions cut 3 bases from V and 1 base from J, with 10 bases between. The CDR3 covers 14 residues. The CDR3 is CASSAGGANTEAFF. CDR3 nucleotides: TGTGCCAGCAGCGCGGGGGGGGCGAACACTGAAGCTTTCTTT.

This chain joins TRBV13 and TRBJ1-1, with TRBD1 identical over 8 bases. There are 12 residues in the CDR3. CDR1 PRHDT and CDR2 FYEKMQ come from the germline V gene (reference sequence). Trimming removed 5 bases from V and 11 bases from J; junction bases left unmatched: 7. The CDR3 loop reads CASSRRDRRAFF. The CDR3 DNA reads TGTGCCAGCAGCCGAAGGGACAGGCGGGCTTTCTTT. Full variable domain (remainder filled in from reference TRBV13 and TRBJ1-1): AAGVIQSPRHLIKEKRETATLKCYPIPRHDTVYWYQQGPGQDPQFLISFYEKMQSDKGSIPDRFSAQQFSDYHSELNMSSLELGDSALYFCASSRRDRRAFFGQGTRLTVV.

V usage is TRBV9 and J usage is TRBJ2-2, with TRBD2 matching over 15 bases. V gave up 0 bases and J gave up 6 bases; unmatched junction bases: 9. The CDR3 is 19 residues long. Germline V CDR1 and CDR2: SGDLS, YYNGEE. In DNA, the CDR3 is TGTGCCAGCAGCGTAGAATTGGGGACTAGCGGGAGGAAGTCCGGGGAGCTGTTTTTT. Translation gives CASSVELGTSGRKSGELFF.

The chain combines TRBV30 with TRBJ2-3, with 13 bases identical to TRBD2. Germline lookup yields CDR1 GTSNPN and CDR2 SVGIG (reference sequence). J gave up 4 bases and V 2 bases, and 9 bases lay outside the gene matches. The CDR3 is 17 amino acids. Written as DNA, the CDR3 is TGTGCCTGGAGTACCCCAACTAGCGGGAGGGGGGCAGATACGCAGTATTTT. Translating it yields CAWSTPTSGRGADTQYF.

In its sample, this clone was seen once. The V gene is TRBV2, the J gene TRBJ2-7; 10 nucleotides match TRBD2. V lost 7 bases and J lost 5; bases outside the gene matches: 14. The germline V gene has CDR1 SNHLY and CDR2 FYNNEI. This CDR3 is 16 amino acids long. CDR3 in DNA: TGTGCCAGCACCGAACGGGCTAGCGGGAGTGTAGACGAGCAGTACTTC. Its translation is CASTERASGSVDEQYF.

Concerning this clone itself: A junction end diverges from the germline sequence, so it may reflect a read error. The V and J genes are TRBV30 and TRBJ1-1; D gene ambiguous. The CDR3 loop spans 14 amino acids. Germline CDR1 is GTSNPN and CDR2 is SVGIG (reference sequence). CDR3 sequence (DNA): TGTGCCTGGAGACCCGGCAGGCAGAACATTGAAGCTTTCTTT. This gives the protein CAWRPGRQNIEAFF.

The rearrangement joins TRBV5-6 to TRBJ1-5; D possibly corresponds to TRBD1 (6 bases). This CDR3 region has 13 residues. V lost 0 bases to trimming and J lost 5 bases, with 6 bases between them. CDR1 is SGHDT and CDR2 is YYEEEE in the germline V gene. CDR3 in amino acids: CASSLDRDQPQHF. In nucleotides, the CDR3 is TGTGCCAGCAGCTTGGACAGGGATCAGCCCCAGCATTTT.

The J gene is TRBJ2-1, the V gene TRBV29-1, with a tentative D call TRBD2 (6 bases). This CDR3 is built from 13 residues. V gave up 6 bases and J gave up 5 bases, with 14 bases separating them. Germline CDR1 is SQVTM and CDR2 is ANQGSEA. The CDR3 DNA reads TGCAGCGTCGAGCGGGTGGGCAACAATGAGCAGTTCTTC. Protein sequence: CSVERVGNNEQFF.

This clone has a handful of counts. The chain recombines TRBV28 with TRBJ2-7, with 9 bases identical to TRBD2. V trimming: 7 bases; J trimming: 3 bases; junction bases outside the gene matches: 7. Looked up from germline, CDR1 is MDHEN and CDR2 is SYDVKM. CDR3 length equals 14 residues. CDR3 DNA: TGTGCCAGCACCCCGGGACTAGCTGACTACGAGCAGTACTTC. The encoded protein is CASTPGLADYEQYF.

The CDR3 bases are TGTGCCAGCAGCTCGGACCCCCGGGACGTCGGGGGGGACGAGCAGTACTTC. Translated, it gives CASSSDPRDVGGDEQYF. The V call is TRBV5-5, the J call TRBJ2-7; 8 bases agree with TRBD2. Losses at the gene ends were 3 bases for V and 5 bases for J; bases not matched to a gene: 16. Germline CDR1 and CDR2: SGHKS and YYEKEE (reference sequence). The CDR3 spans 17 residues.

V and J are TRBV19 and TRBJ1-4, with a possible D match to TRBD1 (6 bases). The CDR3 spans 14 residues. Per the germline V gene, CDR1 is LNHDA and CDR2 is SQIVND (reference sequence). The V and J ends lost 5 bases and 8 bases respectively, with 15 bases between them. The CDR3 spells CASSLRGAEEKLFF. CDR3 nucleotide sequence: TGTGCCAGTAGTCTGCGGGGGGCTGAGGAAAAACTGTTTTTT.

This rearrangement joins TRBV5-1 to TRBJ1-4; TRBD1 might be the D (5 bases). CDR1 and CDR2 (germline): SGHRS, YFSETQ. The CDR3 loop spans 13 amino acids. Trimming stripped 5 bases from V and 6 bases from J, with 11 bases between. CDR3 region: CASSPGQDEKLFF. The CDR3, as DNA: TGCGCCAGCAGTCCAGGGCAGGATGAAAAACTGTTTTTT.